This T cell receptor (beta chain) was captured in a study of control samples from healthy donors and cancer patients. With 9 bases removed from V and 7 bases from J, the gap between germline ends came to 15 bases. This CDR3 has 12 residues. Per germline, CDR1 LNHDA and CDR2 SQIVND (reference sequence). Assay used: immunoSEQ multiplex PCR; TCRdb lists only in-frame clones, some missing. This sample carries roughly 20,000 clones, around 80% of them seen once, and the ten largest clones take around 32%. Sequenced material: PBMCs. This clonotype was obtained from a woman in her seventies with lung cancer. The chain uses TRBV19 and TRBJ1-1; D is unclear. CDR3 sequence reads: CASLYDLLEAFF. CDR3 nucleotides: TGTGCCAGCTTATATGATCTCCTTGAAGCTTTCTTT. The full variable domain, completed using reference TRBV19 and TRBJ1-1, is DGGITQSPKYLFRKEGQNVTLSCEQNLNHDAMYWYRQDPGQGLRLIYYSQIVNDFQKGDIAEGYSVSREKKESFPLTVTSAQKNPTAFYLCASLYDLLEAFFGQGTRLTVV.